The 19 T cell receptor beta chains below were found in one sample sequenced in a study of tumor and adjacent non-tumor tissue in lung cancer. This sample's RNA came from whole unsorted tissue. More than 3 cm separated this lung sample from the edge of the tumor. The library came from three nested PCR rounds adapted from ARM-PCR protocols. Via MiXCR, TCRdb re-called the multiplex PCR reads, giving one row per CDR3 protein. The table shows more than 75,000 distinct CDR3 sequences, with 75% to 85% occurring only once. The sample taken for sequencing was distant non-tumor lung tissue. These receptors originate from a man in his 60s with small cell lung cancer.

As to this clonotype: One end of the junction is discordant with germline, which a read error may explain. The chain is built from TRBV29-1 and TRBJ2-1; 11 bases fit TRBD2. Germline V gives CDR1 SQVTM, CDR2 ANQGSEA. The CDR3 has 16 amino acids. CDR3 region: CSVEVQWLAGGNEQLF. The CDR3 bases are TGCAGTGTTGAAGTTCAATGGCTAGCGGGAGGCAATGAGCAGCTCTTC.

The CDR3 reads CSIYNDLDRGETQYF. The CDR3, as DNA: TGCAGCATCTACAACGACCTGGACAGGGGAGAGACCCAGTACTTC. The V and J genes are TRBV29-1 and TRBJ2-5; 9 nucleotides match TRBD1. Germline V gene lookup returns CDR1 SQVTM and CDR2 ANQGSEA. This CDR3 contains 15 residues. The V and J ends lost 8 bases and 4 bases, in that order; junction bases with no gene match: 14.

Concerning this clonotype itself: This clone may be a read error of a much larger clone one base away. This rearrangement joins TRBV5-1 to TRBJ2-2, with D unresolved. The CDR3 is made up of 15 amino acids. CDR1 is SGHRS, CDR2 YFSETQ, per germline. As DNA, the CDR3 is TGCGCCATCAGCTTGGAACTTCGGAACACCGGGGAGCTGTTTTTT. This codes for CAISLELRNTGELFF.

J is TRBJ2-2 and V is TRBV12-3 or TRBV12-4; D gene ambiguous. V lost 10 bases and J lost 5, with 17 bases in between. This CDR3 is 14 amino acids long. The CDR3 loop is CANSSTQITGELFF. In nucleotides, the CDR3 is TGTGCCAACAGCTCTACTCAGATAACCGGGGAGCTGTTTTTT.

Note on this clonotype: Sequence at one end of the junction differs from germline and may be a read error. This sequence joins TRBV12-3 or TRBV12-4 and TRBJ2-1; D is tentatively TRBD1 or TRBD2 (5 bases each). CDR3 length: 17 residues. The CDR3 loop reads CASSPLVGRGSYNEQFF. In nucleotides, the CDR3 is TGTGCCAGCAGTCCATTAGTGGGACGGGGATCCTACAACGAGCAGTTCTTC.

A remark on this clonotype: The junction differs from germline at one of its ends, possibly a read error. The chain carries TRBV6-1 and TRBJ2-1; a possible D gene is TRBD2 (5 bases). Germline V gene sequence: CDR1 MNHNS, CDR2 SASEGT. This CDR3 contains 12 residues. In DNA, the CDR3 is TGTGCCAGCAGTGAATTAATAAGGGAGCAGCTCTTC. Protein product: CASSELIREQLF.

In regard to this clonotype: A read error may produce the germline difference seen at one junction end. The rearrangement links TRBV4-2 to TRBJ2-1; D is perhaps TRBD1 (6 bases). The CDR3 runs to 14 residues. The germline gives CDR1 LGHNA, CDR2 YNFKEQ. The DNA of the CDR3 is TGTGCCAGCAGCCAAGTATCAGGGGACAATGAGCACTTCTTC. Translating gives CASSQVSGDNEHFF.

This clonotype was counted only a few times. The junction departs from germline at one end; a sequencing error may be responsible. V usage is TRBV13 and J usage is TRBJ1-6; tentative D call: TRBD1 (5 bases). CDR1 and CDR2 (germline): PRHDT, FYEKMQ (reference sequence). This CDR3 contains 17 residues. CDR3 sequence (DNA): TGTGTCAGCAGTCAAAACGACAGAAGCTCCTATAATTCACCCCTCCACTTT. As protein: CVSSQNDRSSYNSPLHF.

By its share, this clonotype is medium-sized. The gene calls are TRBV6-5 and TRBJ2-5; TRBD2 is a possible D gene (6 bases). Trimming pared 7 bases from V and 0 bases from J, leaving 15 bases between. The CDR3 runs 15 residues. Germline V gene data show CDR1 as MNHEY and CDR2 as SVGAGI. In DNA form, the CDR3 reads TGTGCCAGCACCCCGGACTACCTGTACCAAGAGACCCAGTACTTC. It specifies CASTPDYLYQETQYF.

The chain carries TRBV12-3 or TRBV12-4 and TRBJ1-5; D gene ambiguous. The J call is in doubt because the DNA end fits TRBJ2-3 better. The CDR3 length is 15 residues. The DNA of the CDR3 is TGTGCCAGCAGTTTGAGTGGGCCTGGCAATCAGCCCCAGTATTTT. Residues: CASSLSGPGNQPQYF.

This chain connects TRBV4-1 to TRBJ2-7; D is uncertain. Germline assignment: CDR1 MGHRA and CDR2 YSYEKL. This CDR3 contains 15 residues. Trimming cost V 3 bases and J 4 bases, with 16 bases left between them. The CDR3, as DNA: TGCGCCAGCAGCCAGCGAGAGGAGAGCTCATACGAGCAGTACTTC. This gives the protein CASSQREESSYEQYF.

This clonotype was detected only a few times. Just one base apart from a much larger clone, this may be a read error. The V gene is TRBV29-1, the J gene TRBJ2-1, with a weak D call TRBD2 (6 bases). Germline values: CDR1 SQVTM, CDR2 ANQGSEA. CDR3 length equals 11 residues. CDR3 loop: CSVASANGQFF. The CDR3 DNA follows: TGCAGCGTCGCTAGCGCGAATGGGCAGTTCTTC.

The chain recombines TRBV9 with TRBJ2-3; D gene uncertain. V lost 4 bases, J lost 6 bases, and 12 bases lay in between. Germline-derived CDR1 and CDR2 are SGDLS and YYNGEE. CDR3 length: 13 residues. The chain's CDR3 is CASSIHSSDTQYF. Written as DNA, the CDR3 is TGTGCCAGCAGCATACACAGTTCTGATACGCAGTATTTT. The full variable domain, completed using reference TRBV9 and TRBJ2-3, is DSGVTQTPKHLITATGQRVTLRCSPRSGDLSVYWYQQSLDQGLQFLIQYYNGEERAKGNILERFSAQQFPDLHSELNLSSLELGDSALYFCASSIHSSDTQYFGPGTRLTVL.

The gene calls are TRBV13 and TRBJ1-6; D gene ambiguous. This CDR3 contains 17 residues. Germline assignment: CDR1 PRHDT and CDR2 FYEKMQ (reference sequence). The CDR3 DNA is TGTGTCGGCAGTCAAAACGACGGAAGCTCTTATAATTCACCCCTCCACTTT. Translated: CVGSQNDGSSYNSPLHF.

In the case of this clonotype: Germline and junction disagree at one end, which may indicate a read error. This chain links TRBV11-3 with TRBJ2-2; the match to TRBD2 covers 10 bases. The CDR3 loop spans 19 amino acids. CDR1 and CDR2 from the germline V gene are SGHNT and YENEEA. In nucleotides, the CDR3 is TGTGCCAGCAGTCGTGAAGACACGAGACTAGCGGGTCGCACCGGGGGGCTGTTTTTT. Residues: CASSREDTRLAGRTGGLFF.

This clonotype has at least ten counts. This rearrangement joins TRBV6-2 or TRBV6-3 to TRBJ1-1; D is unclear. Trimming took off 8 bases at V and 10 bases at J, with 20 bases between the two ends. This CDR3 is 13 amino acids long. Germline assignment: CDR1 MNHEY and CDR2 SVGEGT. CDR3: CASCGSRARRAFF. The CDR3, as DNA: TGTGCCAGCTGCGGCAGCCGTGCGAGGCGAGCTTTCTTT.

Worth noting for this clonotype: The conserved phenylalanine or tryptophan is not found at the CDR3 terminus, so this likely reflects a read error. The V and J genes are TRBV12-3 or TRBV12-4 and TRBJ2-5; D may be TRBD2 (6 bases). V shed 5 bases and J shed 5 bases, with 18 bases lying between them. This CDR3 is 15 amino acids long. This chain's CDR3 is CASSPISGAMETQYS. The CDR3 nucleotides are TGTGCCAGCAGTCCGATTAGCGGCGCTATGGAGACCCAGTACTCC.

A word on this clonotype: A clone one base away is much larger, so this may be a read error. This sequence joins TRBV2 and TRBJ2-1; the D gene is possibly TRBD2 (5 bases). The V end was cut by 5 bases, the J end by 12 bases, with 11 bases between. In germline, CDR1 is SNHLY, CDR2 FYNNEI. The CDR3 spans 11 residues. The CDR3 is CASSTDSGQFF. The CDR3 coding sequence is TGTGCCAGCAGTACGGACTCCGGGCAGTTCTTC.

For this clonotype: The junction does not match germline at one end; this may be a read error. This chain joins TRBV6-5 and TRBJ2-1; D ambiguous. Germline assignment: CDR1 MNHEY and CDR2 SVGAGI. The CDR3 has 18 amino acids. The CDR3 region has the DNA TGTGCCACCAGTTACTCGATTAGGTCCCTAAGCTCCTACAATGAGCAGTTCTTC. This codes for CATSYSIRSLSSYNEQFF.